Below, 29 T cell receptor beta chains from the same sample are listed, as sequenced in a study of Ad26.COV2.S vaccination and SARS-CoV-2 variants. Data came from immunoSEQ multiplex PCR; TCRdb stores just in-frame clones and leaves some out. Of a few hundred thousand clones listed, about 89% were seen once; the top ten hold 1.9%. Treatment indicated: 15 to 20 received Ad26.COV2.S at low or high dose, single or two shots; 5 received placebo; per-sample allocation not given. Day 63 after the first injection of vaccine or placebo was the sampling time. The sequenced sample was peripheral blood, obtained in a trial of Ad26.COV2.S vaccine versus placebo. These receptors all come from a person between 18 and 60 years old who received the Ad26.COV2.S COVID-19 vaccine or a placebo.

The genes are TRBV6-5 and TRBJ1-1; the D is unclear. Germline lookup yields CDR1 MNHEY and CDR2 SVGAGI. Trimming pared 7 bases from V and 2 bases from J, leaving 11 bases between. The CDR3 totals 13 residues. CDR3: CASNTGFNTEAFF. In DNA form, the CDR3 reads TGTGCCAGCAATACGGGCTTTAACACTGAAGCTTTCTTT.

This rearrangement joins TRBV2 to TRBJ1-2; no definite D call. The CDR3 runs to 10 residues. Germline values: CDR1 SNHLY, CDR2 FYNNEI. Trimming left V 8 bases short and J 7 bases short, with 8 bases between. CDR3 coding DNA: TGTGCCAGCCGGGGATTTGGCTACACCTTC. Translated, it gives CASRGFGYTF.

The chain couples TRBV6-2 or TRBV6-3 to TRBJ2-7, with 9 bases matching TRBD1. The trim removed 2 bases at V and 3 bases at J, leaving 5 bases unmatched. The CDR3 has 15 amino acids. Germline-derived CDR1 and CDR2 are MNHEY and SVGEGT. For the CDR3, the DNA is TGTGCCAGCAGTTACGGTGGGACAGGGAACTACGAGCAGTACTTC. It translates to CASSYGGTGNYEQYF.

The chain links TRBV18 to TRBJ1-4, with D possibly matching TRBD1 (5 bases). Germline CDR1 KGHSH, CDR2 LQKENI. The germline V and J ends were trimmed by 0 bases and 7 bases, with 12 bases remaining between them. This CDR3 has 15 amino acids. The CDR3 here is CASSPPEGLGEKLFF. In nucleotides, the CDR3 is TGTGCCAGCTCACCACCGGAGGGGTTGGGTGAAAAACTGTTTTTT.

The genes are TRBV30 and TRBJ2-1, with 12 positions matching TRBD2. After removal of 2 bases from V and 7 bases from J, the junction contained 3 bases not matched to a gene. The CDR3 is 14 amino acids. Per germline, CDR1 GTSNPN and CDR2 SVGIG (reference sequence). CDR3 in DNA: TGTGCCTGGAGTCAAGGACTAGCGGGAAATGAGCAGTTCTTC. Protein sequence: CAWSQGLAGNEQFF.

The rearrangement links TRBV6-6 to TRBJ2-3; tentatively, D is TRBD2 (6 bases). V lost 2 bases, J lost 3 bases, and 9 bases lay in between. The length of the CDR3 is 14 residues. Germline V CDR1 and CDR2: MNHNY, SVGAGI (reference sequence). CDR3 amino acids: CASSYRLETDTQYF. CDR3 DNA: TGTGCCAGCAGTTACCGACTAGAAACAGATACGCAGTATTTT.

The chain carries TRBV6-5 and TRBJ2-1, with 7 bases identical to TRBD1. Germline assignment: CDR1 MNHEY and CDR2 SVGAGI. The CDR3 loop spans 15 amino acids. V gave up 5 bases and J gave up 0 bases; unmatched junction bases: 4. The CDR3, as DNA: TGTGCCAGCAGTAGAGACAGGGTCTCCTACAATGAGCAGTTCTTC. This sequence encodes CASSRDRVSYNEQFF.

The rearrangement links TRBV6-2 or TRBV6-3 to TRBJ2-3, with TRBD1 identical over 9 bases. V gave up 2 bases and J gave up 1 base; unmatched junction bases: 4. This CDR3 region has 16 residues. Germline values: CDR1 MNHEY, CDR2 SVGEGT. The CDR3 region is CASSYATGGGTDTQYF. The DNA of the CDR3 is TGTGCCAGCAGTTACGCGACAGGGGGTGGCACAGATACGCAGTATTTT.

V usage is TRBV5-6 and J usage is TRBJ1-5; D gene unclear. The CDR3 runs 15 residues. V lost 2 bases to trimming and J lost 3 bases, with 12 bases between them. CDR1 and CDR2 from the germline V gene are SGHDT and YYEEEE. DNA for the CDR3: TGTGCCAGCAGCTTAAATATAGGCAACAATCAGCCCCAGCATTTT. This encodes CASSLNIGNNQPQHF.

V is TRBV3-1 (or the pseudogene TRBV3-2) and J is TRBJ1-4; D not resolved. The CDR3 consists of 18 residues. Germline assignment: CDR1 LGHDT and CDR2 YNNKEL (reference sequence). Trimming took 3 bases from V and 9 from J, leaving 26 bases between them. CDR3 loop: CASSHRATIGGPNQKLFF. The DNA for the CDR3 is TGTGCCAGCAGCCACCGGGCAACCATCGGAGGCCCAAATCAAAAACTGTTTTTT.

This rearrangement joins TRBV6-4 to TRBJ1-4; 9 bases match TRBD1. The CDR3 totals 17 residues. Germline loops: CDR1 MRHNA, CDR2 SNTAGT. In nucleotides, the CDR3 is TGTGCTCAATATACAGGGGGCGAAGCCTCAACTAATGAAAAACTGTTTTTT. This gives the protein CAQYTGGEASTNEKLFF.

The chain uses TRBV5-1 and TRBJ2-3; TRBD2 matches at 8 bases. The CDR3 has 16 residues. Germline trimming cut 0 bases from V and 3 bases from J; bases unmatched to any gene: 6. Germline values: CDR1 SGHRS, CDR2 YFSETQ. This CDR3 is CASSLGLAGSTDTQYF. For the CDR3, the DNA is TGCGCCAGCAGCTTGGGCCTAGCGGGTAGTACAGATACGCAGTATTTT.

Worth noting for this clone: The sample holds other DNA sequences that translate to the same CDR3. The CDR3: CASSLVGGPNTEAFF. The CDR3 region has the DNA TGCGCCAGCAGCTTGGTGGGGGGTCCGAACACTGAAGCTTTCTTT. The chain links TRBV5-1 to TRBJ1-1; maybe TRBD1 (5 bases). Trimming left V 0 bases short and J 1 base short, with 10 bases between. This CDR3 has 15 residues. CDR1 SGHRS and CDR2 YFSETQ come from the germline V gene. Complete variable domain (other parts from reference TRBV5-1 and TRBJ1-1): KAGVTQTPRYLIKTRGQQVTLSCSPISGHRSVSWYQQTPGQGLQFLFEYFSETQRNKGNFPGRFSGRQFSNSRSEMNVSTLELGDSALYLCASSLVGGPNTEAFFGQGTRLTVV.

The gene calls are TRBV9 and TRBJ2-7; no clear D. CDR1 and CDR2 from the germline V gene are SGDLS and YYNGEE. The ends were cut back, 0 bases at V and 2 bases at J, with 9 bases in the middle. This CDR3 region has 14 residues. DNA of the CDR3: TGTGCCAGCAGCGTAGCCTCAGTACCCTACGAGCAGTACTTC. Its translation: CASSVASVPYEQYF.

J is TRBJ2-7 and V is TRBV7-9, with D possibly being TRBD1 or TRBD2 (5 bases each). Trimming cost V 1 base and J 8 bases, with 9 bases left between them. The CDR3 has 12 amino acids. Germline CDR1 and CDR2: SEHNR and FQNEAQ (reference sequence). The CDR3 reads CASSLDRGQQYF. CDR3 sequence (DNA): TGTGCCAGCAGCTTAGATCGGGGACAGCAGTACTTC.

This clone was seen once. The chain is built from TRBV19 and TRBJ2-1; either TRBD1 or TRBD2 may fit D (5 bases each). Trimming pared 6 bases from V and 5 bases from J, leaving 20 bases between. CDR3 length equals 16 residues. Per the germline V gene, CDR1 is LNHDA and CDR2 is SQIVND (reference sequence). CDR3 sequence reads: CASSPLRGADNNEQFF. The CDR3, as DNA: TGTGCCAGTAGCCCCCTACGAGGGGCAGATAACAATGAGCAGTTCTTC.

The CDR3 spells CASSPYPGQGAENEQFF. CDR3 DNA sequence: TGCGCCAGCAGCCCGTACCCGGGACAGGGGGCGGAAAATGAGCAGTTCTTC. The chain uses TRBV5-1 and TRBJ2-1; 12 bases are a match to TRBD1. The CDR3 runs to 17 residues. In germline, CDR1 is SGHRS, CDR2 YFSETQ. J lost 7 bases, V lost 4 bases, and 12 bases had no gene match.

This sequence joins TRBV27 and TRBJ2-1, with 10 bases aligning to TRBD1. The V segment lost 8 bases and the J segment 4 bases; nucleotides outside the gene matches: 11. CDR1 is MNHEY, CDR2 SMNVEV, per germline (reference sequence). CDR3 length: 16 amino acids. The CDR3 region is CASHLGGTGVYNEQFF. The CDR3 nucleotides read TGTGCCAGCCACTTGGGGGGGACAGGGGTTTACAATGAGCAGTTCTTC.

The V and J genes are TRBV29-1 and TRBJ1-2, with no clear D. Trimming removed 0 bases from V and 3 bases from J, with 14 bases in between. This CDR3 region has 15 residues. Per germline, CDR1 SQVTM and CDR2 ANQGSEA. The CDR3 DNA reads as TGCAGCGTTGAAGATCCTCGGAGAATGGACTATGGCTACACCTTC. It translates to CSVEDPRRMDYGYTF.

The V and J genes are TRBV7-9 and TRBJ2-1; 8 bases match TRBD2. Trimming at V came to 4 bases and at J to 8 bases, leaving 4 bases not matched to a gene. The germline V gene has CDR1 SEHNR and CDR2 FQNEAQ (reference sequence). The CDR3 runs to 13 residues. The CDR3 is CASSSGGADEQFF. The CDR3 DNA is TGTGCCAGCAGCTCCGGGGGGGCTGATGAGCAGTTCTTC.

This clone is a singleton in its sample. J is TRBJ2-4 and V is TRBV15; 11 bases line up with TRBD2. The CDR3 has 13 amino acids. Germline CDR1 reads LNHNV; CDR2 reads YYDKDF (reference sequence). V dropped 2 bases and J dropped 11; count of bases not matched to a gene: 2. The CDR3 DNA is TGTGCCACCAGCAGATTAGCGGGAGGGGTTCAGTACTTC. Protein sequence: CATSRLAGGVQYF.

This chain links TRBV10-3 with TRBJ1-4; the D is unclear. Trimming took off 8 bases at V and 3 bases at J, with 7 bases between the two ends. CDR3 length equals 12 residues. Germline CDR1 reads ENHRY; CDR2 reads SYGVKD. This CDR3 is CAIGQPNEKLFF. CDR3 nucleotide sequence: TGTGCCATCGGGCAGCCTAATGAAAAACTGTTTTTT.

The CDR3 bases are TGTGCCAGCAGCTCCCAATCCGGGACCGCCGGAGAGACCCAGTACTTC. Its translation is CASSSQSGTAGETQYF. The rearrangement links TRBV7-8 to TRBJ2-5; D possibly matches TRBD1 or TRBD2 (5 bases each). The CDR3 covers 16 residues. Deletions cut 4 bases from V and 4 bases from J, with 19 bases between. Germline-derived CDR1 and CDR2 are SGHVS and FQNEAQ.

J is TRBJ2-1 and V is TRBV19, with TRBD2 matching 8 bases. Germline assignment: CDR1 LNHDA and CDR2 SQIVND (reference sequence). V lost 2 bases to trimming and J lost 4 bases; unmatched junction nucleotides: 4. This CDR3 is built from 15 residues. This chain's CDR3 is CASSISLAEYNEQFF. The DNA of the CDR3 is TGTGCCAGTAGTATATCACTAGCGGAATACAATGAGCAGTTCTTC.

This sequence joins TRBV6-1 and TRBJ1-2, with D possibly being TRBD1 (5 bases). V shed 3 bases and J shed 2 bases, with 19 bases lying between them. The germline V gene has CDR1 MNHNS and CDR2 SASEGT. The CDR3 extends over 17 amino acids. CDR3 sequence (DNA): TGTGCCAGCAGTGATCGGGGGGTCCCAACTTTAAACTATGGCTACACCTTC. It codes for CASSDRGVPTLNYGYTF.

The V gene is TRBV27, the J gene TRBJ1-3; a possible D gene is TRBD1 (6 bases). The CDR3 runs to 16 residues. The germline V and J ends were trimmed by 4 bases and 2 bases, with 15 bases remaining between them. CDR1 MNHEY and CDR2 SMNVEV come from the germline V gene (reference sequence). The CDR3 DNA follows: TGTGCCAGCAGTTCCGCCACCGGGGGGCCTGGAAACACCATATATTTT. Translating gives CASSSATGGPGNTIYF.

This sequence joins TRBV30 and TRBJ1-2; possibly TRBD1 for D (5 bases). Trimming cost V 3 bases and J 7 bases, with 6 bases left between them. Germline values: CDR1 GTSNPN, CDR2 SVGIG (reference sequence). The CDR3 extends over 10 amino acids. As DNA, the CDR3 is TGTGCCTGGAGCGGGGGTGGCTACACCTTC. Residues: CAWSGGGYTF. Full variable domain (outside the CDR3, taken from reference TRBV30 and TRBJ1-2): SQTIHQWPATLVQPVGSPLSLECTVEGTSNPNLYWYRQAAGRGLQLLFYSVGIGQISSEVPQNLSASRPQDRQFILSSKKLLLSDSGFYLCAWSGGGYTFGSGTRLTVV.

This sequence joins TRBV12-3 or TRBV12-4 and TRBJ2-1; D is ambiguous. V was shortened by 6 bases and J by 7 bases, with 13 bases between the two germline ends. This CDR3 region has 13 residues. The CDR3 region is CASSIMELNEQFF. CDR3 coding DNA: TGTGCCAGCAGCATAATGGAACTGAATGAGCAGTTCTTC.

The chain employs TRBV5-8 and TRBJ2-1; no clear D gene. CDR3 length: 15 residues. The V gene's germline CDR1 is SGHTS and CDR2 YDEGEE. Trimming took 3 bases from V and 4 from J, leaving 14 bases between them. The CDR3 loop reads CASSSVLTDYNEQFF. For the CDR3, the DNA is TGTGCCAGCAGCTCAGTATTAACAGATTACAATGAGCAGTTCTTC.